This T cell receptor beta chain is from a study of cytomegalovirus exposure and HLA in healthy donors. Points from the study as a whole: TCR beta V- and J-gene trimming was later associated with a missense DCLRE1C variant.

PCR primers comprised 60 Vbeta and 13 Jbeta primers. Only in-frame clones appear in the TCRdb table, and some are missing; sequencing was by immunoSEQ multiplex PCR. The data contain about 160,000 clones, about 76% of them singletons. Healthy bone marrow donors supplied every sample. The CDR3 extends over 13 amino acids. Per the germline V gene, CDR1 is KGHSH and CDR2 is LQKENI. Trimming removed 0 bases at V and 3 bases at J, with 4 bases between. Turning to this clone: Its antigen remains unidentified.

V usage is TRBV18 and J usage is TRBJ2-3; D unresolved. Sequencing was performed on PBMCs. This TCR derives from a female donor in good health and CMV-seronegative. In DNA form, the CDR3 reads TGTGCCAGCTCACCACCAGCGACAGATACGCAGTATTTT. It yields the protein CASSPPATDTQYF.